This T cell receptor beta chain derives from a study of PD-1 and CTLA-4 blockade in melanoma. The CDR3 consists of 15 residues. CDR1 and CDR2 from the germline V gene are LNHDA and SQIVND (reference sequence). V lost 3 bases and J lost 0, with 9 bases in between. The data were produced by immunoSEQ multiplex PCR, yet TCRdb's version contains in-frame clones alone and is incomplete. Of fewer than 20,000 clones in the sample, roughly 70% were seen once. The receptor comes from a human donor with melanoma. The rearrangement uses TRBV19 and TRBJ2-1; D is perhaps TRBD1 (5 bases). Material: CD8+ T cells from peripheral blood, obtained from a patient given anti-PD-1 treatment. This CDR3 reads CASSMTDGSYNEQFF. For the CDR3, the DNA is TGTGCCAGTAGTATGACAGACGGCTCCTACAATGAGCAGTTCTTC.